Listed below are T cell receptor beta chains from one sample, sequenced in a study of blood T cell repertoires in COVID-19. The repertoire was sequenced with immunoSEQ multiplex PCR; TCRdb's copy has only in-frame clones and lacks some. The sample lists about 200,000 clones, roughly nine tenths occurring once. What was sequenced was PBMCs or T cells enriched from blood (not recorded which). These TCRs come from a young woman who had recovered from COVID-19. The CDR3 runs from the conserved cysteine through the conserved F or W. D genes are given only for firm matches. Clone size is not always given. Where it is, it says once, few, many or a class for expanded clones.

TRBJ2-1 TRBV6-5 once - CASSNNREIINEQFF TGTGCCAGCAGTAATAACAGGGAGATAATAAATGAGCAGTTCTTC
TRBJ1-4 TRBV18 - TRBD1 CASSPTNRGEKLFF TGTGCCAGCTCACCAACAAACAGGGGTGAAAAACTGTTTTTT
TRBJ2-2 TRBV10-1 - TRBD1 CASSESAGGTGELFF TGCGCCAGCAGTGAGTCAGCAGGGGGCACCGGGGAGCTGTTTTTT
TRBJ2-1 TRBV25-1 - - CASSTTNIYGQFF TGTGCCAGCAGTACGACTAACATTTATGGGCAGTTCTTC
TRBJ1-3 TRBV30 - - CAWSVRAMSGNTIYF TGTGCCTGGAGTGTACGCGCCATGTCTGGAAACACCATATATTTT
TRBJ1-4 TRBV4-1 once - CASSQGTLARRELFF TGCGCCAGCAGCCAAGGAACTCTGGCCCGGAGGGAACTGTTTTTT
TRBJ2-3 TRBV7-2 - - CASSPSLVTDTQYF TGTGCCAGCAGCCCGTCTCTAGTCACAGATACGCAGTATTTT
TRBJ2-6 TRBV28 - TRBD2 CATGGDGISGANVLTF TGTGCCACCGGGGGGGACGGAATCTCTGGGGCCAACGTCCTGACTTTC
TRBJ2-7 TRBV18 - TRBD2 CASSPPGRSLYEQYF TGTGCCAGCTCACCGCCCGGGAGGTCCCTCTACGAGCAGTACTTC
TRBJ2-3 TRBV7-9 - - CASLQGTDTQYF TGTGCCAGCTTACAGGGCACAGATACGCAGTATTTT
TRBJ2-7 TRBV7-7 few TRBD1 CASSLGGQGYEQYF TGTGCCAGCAGCTTAGGGGGACAGGGCTACGAGCAGTACTTC
TRBJ1-1 TRBV10-3 - - CALRPGMSAEAFF TGTGCCCTGCGTCCAGGGATGTCCGCTGAAGCTTTCTTT
TRBJ1-2 TRBV11-2 once TRBD1 CASSFFTPGTGGNDYGYTF TGTGCCAGCAGCTTCTTCACCCCTGGGACAGGGGGAAACGACTATGGCTACACCTTC
TRBJ1-6 TRBV18 - - CASSEGVDSPLHF TGTGCCAGCTCAGAGGGAGTTGATTCACCCCTCCACTTT
TRBJ2-1 TRBV7-6 - - CASSPRRGDFSEQFF TGTGCCAGCAGCCCCCGCAGGGGGGATTTCAGTGAGCAGTTCTTC
TRBJ1-4 TRBV6-1 - - CASSEGRSGAEKLFF TGTGCCAGCAGTGAAGGTAGATCAGGGGCTGAAAAACTGTTTTTT
TRBJ1-1 TRBV19 - TRBD1 CASSTQGANTEAFF TGTGCCAGTAGTACCCAGGGGGCCAACACTGAAGCTTTCTTT
TRBJ1-2 TRBV6-5 - - CASSYGAGSEGYTF TGTGCCAGCAGTTACGGGGCAGGGTCAGAAGGCTACACCTTC
TRBJ1-1 TRBV7-2 - - CASSLAPGDRAEAFF TGTGCCAGCAGCTTAGCCCCAGGGGATAGAGCTGAAGCTTTCTTT
TRBJ1-1 TRBV19 - - CASSIGVTEAFF TGTGCCAGTAGTATAGGAGTAACTGAAGCTTTCTTT
TRBJ2-1 TRBV13 - TRBD2 CASSPPGGSRPSIYNEQFF TGTGCCAGCAGCCCACCGGGAGGGTCCCGCCCCTCTATCTACAATGAGCAGTTCTTC
TRBJ1-2 TRBV7-9 - - CASSLETDYGYTF TGTGCCAGCAGCTTGGAAACAGACTATGGCTACACCTTC
TRBJ2-6 TRBV14 - - CASSQVRGAGANVLTF TGTGCCAGCAGCCAAGTCAGGGGAGCTGGGGCCAACGTCCTGACTTTC
TRBJ2-7 TRBV28 - - CASSLLRQEQYF TGTGCCAGCAGTTTGTTGAGACAGGAGCAGTACTTC
TRBJ2-7 TRBV5-1 - - CASSGGSSYEQYF TGCGCCAGCAGCGGCGGGTCATCCTACGAGCAGTACTTC
TRBJ1-5 TRBV10-3 - TRBD1 CAIRGTGENQPQHF TGTGCCATCAGGGGGACAGGGGAGAATCAGCCCCAGCATTTT
TRBJ1-4 TRBV29-1 - - CSAKGGRREKLFF TGCAGCGCTAAGGGGGGGCGCCGGGAAAAACTGTTTTTT
TRBJ2-5 TRBV29-1 - TRBD1 CSVEGPGTGQYF TGCAGCGTTGAAGGGCCAGGGACAGGCCAGTACTTC
TRBJ2-1 TRBV3-1/TRBV3-2 once TRBD2 CASSIRGWLAGEGNEQFF TGTGCCAGCAGCATCCGGGGATGGCTAGCGGGGGAAGGGAACGAGCAGTTCTTC
TRBJ2-5 TRBV3-1/TRBV3-2 - TRBD2 CASSQKAGGETQYF TGTGCCAGCAGCCAAAAAGCGGGAGGAGAGACCCAGTACTTC
TRBJ2-1 TRBV7-2 - TRBD2 CASSLEGLAGGPKGEQFF TGTGCCAGCAGCTTAGAGGGTCTAGCGGGGGGGCCAAAGGGTGAGCAGTTCTTC
TRBJ2-3 TRBV4-1 - - CASSQEGGTDTQYF TGCGCCAGCAGCCAAGAGGGAGGCACAGATACGCAGTATTTT
TRBJ1-2 TRBV30 - TRBD1 CAWIRQGALGYTF TGTGCCTGGATACGTCAGGGGGCGCTCGGCTACACCTTC
TRBJ2-7 TRBV4-2 - TRBD2 CASSQDNGGGGNEQYF TGTGCCAGCAGCCAAGACAACGGCGGGGGGGGAAACGAGCAGTACTTC
TRBJ2-1 TRBV2 - TRBD2 CASSELKRGGINEQFF TGTGCCAGCAGTGAACTAAAGCGGGGGGGCATAAATGAGCAGTTCTTC
TRBJ2-3 TRBV5-1 - - CASSEPSTDTQYF TGCGCCAGCTCCGAGCCTAGCACAGATACGCAGTATTTT
TRBJ1-1 TRBV9 - - CASSDTNTEAFF TGTGCCAGCAGCGACACGAACACTGAAGCTTTCTTT
TRBJ2-7 TRBV29-1 - - CSVEVTGAGYEQYF TGCAGCGTTGAAGTGACAGGCGCAGGATACGAGCAGTACTTC
TRBJ1-1 TRBV6-5 - - CASSYSWQGNTEAFF TGTGCCAGCAGTTACTCTTGGCAGGGGAACACTGAAGCTTTCTTT
TRBJ1-2 TRBV20-1 - - CSAGILDTF TGCAGTGCGGGGATACTAGACACCTTC
TRBJ2-7 TRBV5-1 - - CASSLVDRYEQYF TGCGCCAGCAGCTTGGTCGACAGATACGAGCAGTACTTC
TRBJ1-2 TRBV9 once - CASSGSLRINYGYTF TGTGCCAGCAGCGGAAGCCTTAGAATTAACTATGGCTACACCTTC
TRBJ1-1 TRBV5-1 - TRBD1 CASSLEDRENTEAFF TGCGCCAGCAGCTTGGAAGACAGGGAGAACACTGAAGCTTTCTTT
TRBJ2-7 TRBV19 - TRBD1 CASSLQSGTASYEQYF TGTGCCAGTAGTCTTCAATCCGGGACAGCTTCCTACGAGCAGTACTTC
TRBJ1-3 TRBV3-1/TRBV3-2 - - CASSQQGRGNTIYF TGTGCCAGCAGCCAGCAGGGTAGGGGAAACACCATATATTTT
TRBJ2-5 TRBV29-1 - - CSVEGGMGETQYF TGCAGCGTTGAGGGGGGTATGGGAGAGACCCAGTACTTC
TRBJ2-3 TRBV5-1 - - CASSRGEFTDTQYF TGCGCCAGCAGCCGCGGGGAGTTCACAGATACGCAGTATTTT
TRBJ2-7 TRBV14 - - CASSHDSRTADEQYF TGTGCCAGCAGCCATGACTCAAGGACAGCCGACGAGCAGTACTTC
TRBJ1-2 TRBV10-3 - TRBD1 CAIRKDRGRAYGYTF TGTGCCATCAGGAAAGACAGGGGGAGGGCATATGGCTACACCTTC
TRBJ2-3 TRBV11-2 - - CASSLAGDTDTQYF TGTGCCAGCAGCTTAGCGGGGGACACAGATACGCAGTATTTT
TRBJ1-2 TRBV15 - - CATSRGSAPRGNYGYTF TGTGCCACCAGCAGAGGGTCGGCACCCCGGGGGAACTATGGCTACACCTTC
TRBJ2-7 TRBV27 - TRBD1 CASGQGMTYEQYF TGTGCCAGCGGACAGGGTATGACCTACGAGCAGTACTTC
TRBJ1-2 TRBV15 - TRBD1 CATSRDRESNGYTF TGTGCCACCAGCCGGGACAGGGAATCGAATGGCTACACCTTC
TRBJ2-7 TRBV27 - TRBD2 CASSALGGMPEEQYF TGTGCCAGCAGTGCCCTGGGGGGGATGCCTGAAGAGCAGTACTTC
TRBJ2-5 TRBV25-1 - - CASSVPGSLETQYF TGTGCCAGCAGTGTTCCGGGGTCCCTTGAGACCCAGTACTTC
TRBJ2-3 TRBV9 - - CASSVSHGTDTQYF TGTGCCAGCAGCGTATCTCACGGGACAGATACGCAGTATTTT
TRBJ1-2 TRBV19 - - CASSRGEGNYGYTF TGTGCCAGTTCCCGCGGGGAGGGGAACTATGGCTACACCTTC
TRBJ1-1 TRBV27 - - CASSLSGFGSAMNTEAFF TGTGCCAGCAGTTTATCGGGCTTCGGATCAGCCATGAACACTGAAGCTTTCTTT
TRBJ1-6 TRBV28 - - CASSGTPNNSPLHF TGTGCCAGCAGTGGGACACCCAATAATTCACCCCTCCACTTT
TRBJ1-1 TRBV5-1 - - CASSLQEYTEAFF TGCGCCAGCAGCCTACAGGAGTACACTGAAGCTTTCTTT